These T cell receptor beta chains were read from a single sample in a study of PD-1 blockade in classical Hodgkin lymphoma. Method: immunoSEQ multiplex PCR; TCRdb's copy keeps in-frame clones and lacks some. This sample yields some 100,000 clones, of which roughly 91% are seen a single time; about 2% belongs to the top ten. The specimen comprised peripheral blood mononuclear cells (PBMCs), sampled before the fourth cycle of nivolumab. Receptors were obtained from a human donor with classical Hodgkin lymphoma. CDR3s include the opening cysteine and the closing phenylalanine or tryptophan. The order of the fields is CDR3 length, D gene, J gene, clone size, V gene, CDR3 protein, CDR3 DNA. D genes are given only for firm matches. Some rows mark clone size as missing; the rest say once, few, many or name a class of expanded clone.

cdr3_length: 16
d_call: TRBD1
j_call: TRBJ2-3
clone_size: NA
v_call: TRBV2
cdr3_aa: CASSEFDRVDADTQYF
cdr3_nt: TGTGCCAGCAGTGAATTCGACAGGGTTGATGCAGATACGCAGTATTTT

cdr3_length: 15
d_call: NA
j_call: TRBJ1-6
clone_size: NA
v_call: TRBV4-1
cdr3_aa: CASSQVGGQGSPLHF
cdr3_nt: TGCGCCAGCAGCCAAGTGGGGGGGCAGGGGTCACCCCTCCACTTT

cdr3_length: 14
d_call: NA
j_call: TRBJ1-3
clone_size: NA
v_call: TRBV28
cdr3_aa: CASSFLDSGNTIYF
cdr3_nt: TGTGCCAGCAGTTTCCTCGACTCTGGAAACACCATATATTTT

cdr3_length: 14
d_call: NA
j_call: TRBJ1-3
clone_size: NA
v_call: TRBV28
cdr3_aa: CASSPDRRINTIYF
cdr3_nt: TGTGCCAGCAGCCCAGATAGACGCATAAACACCATATATTTT

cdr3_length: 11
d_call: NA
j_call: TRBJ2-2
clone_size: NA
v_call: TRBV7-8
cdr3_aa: CASSPTGELFF
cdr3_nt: TGTGCCAGCAGCCCAACGGGGGAGCTGTTTTTT

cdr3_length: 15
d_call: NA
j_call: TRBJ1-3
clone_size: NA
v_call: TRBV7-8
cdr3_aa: CASSFRIFSGNTIYF
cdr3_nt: TGTGCCAGCAGCTTCAGGATTTTCTCTGGAAACACCATATATTTT

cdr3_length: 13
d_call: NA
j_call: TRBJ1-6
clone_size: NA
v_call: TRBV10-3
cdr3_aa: CAINGGWDSPLHF
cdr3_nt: TGTGCCATCAATGGCGGGTGGGATTCACCCCTCCACTTT

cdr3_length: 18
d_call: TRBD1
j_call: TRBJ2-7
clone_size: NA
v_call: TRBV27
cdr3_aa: CASSDLIAGTGKSYEQYF
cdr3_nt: TGTGCCAGCAGTGATCTTATCGCCGGGACAGGGAAATCCTACGAGCAGTACTTC

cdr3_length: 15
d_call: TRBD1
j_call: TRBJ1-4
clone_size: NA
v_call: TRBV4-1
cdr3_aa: CASSYPGQPNEKLFF
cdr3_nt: TGCGCCAGCAGCTATCCGGGACAGCCTAATGAAAAACTGTTTTTT

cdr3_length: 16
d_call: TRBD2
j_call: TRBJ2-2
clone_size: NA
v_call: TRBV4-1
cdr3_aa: CASSQGAGGSTGELFF
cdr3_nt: TGCGCCAGCAGCCAAGGAGCGGGAGGGAGCACCGGGGAGCTGTTTTTT

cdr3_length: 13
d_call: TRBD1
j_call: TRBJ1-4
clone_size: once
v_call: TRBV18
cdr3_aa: CASSPGTDEKLFF
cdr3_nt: TGTGCCAGCTCTCCCGGGACAGATGAAAAACTGTTTTTT

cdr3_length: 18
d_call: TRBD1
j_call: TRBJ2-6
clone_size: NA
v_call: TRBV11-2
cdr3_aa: CASSLVAGGGSGANVLTF
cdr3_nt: TGTGCCAGCAGCTTAGTCGCAGGGGGCGGCTCTGGGGCCAACGTCCTGACTTTC

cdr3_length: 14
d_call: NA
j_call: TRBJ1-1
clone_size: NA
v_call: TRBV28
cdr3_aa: CASSGAPPNTEAFF
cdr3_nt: TGTGCCAGCAGTGGAGCACCACCTAACACTGAAGCTTTCTTT

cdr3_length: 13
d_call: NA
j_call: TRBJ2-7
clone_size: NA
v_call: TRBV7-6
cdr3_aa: CASSLIQTYEQYF
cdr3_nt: TGTGCCAGCAGCTTAATCCAGACCTACGAGCAGTACTTC

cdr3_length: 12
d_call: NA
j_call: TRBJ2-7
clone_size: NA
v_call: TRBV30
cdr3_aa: CAWSPRHGEQYF
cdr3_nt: TGTGCCTGGAGTCCTCGTCATGGGGAGCAGTACTTC

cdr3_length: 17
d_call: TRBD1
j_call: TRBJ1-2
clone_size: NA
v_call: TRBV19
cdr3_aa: CASSLPIRQGPGAGYTF
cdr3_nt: TGTGCCAGTAGTCTACCAATCCGACAGGGCCCTGGGGCTGGCTACACCTTC

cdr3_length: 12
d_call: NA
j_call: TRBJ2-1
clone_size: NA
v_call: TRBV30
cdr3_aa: CAWSLALNEQFF
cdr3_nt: TGTGCCTGGAGCCTAGCGCTGAATGAGCAGTTCTTC

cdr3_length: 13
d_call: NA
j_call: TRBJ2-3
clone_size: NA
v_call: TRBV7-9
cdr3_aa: CASSFGGSDTQYF
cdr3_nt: TGTGCCAGCAGCTTCGGTGGCTCAGATACGCAGTATTTT

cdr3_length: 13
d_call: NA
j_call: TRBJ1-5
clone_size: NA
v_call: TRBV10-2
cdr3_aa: CASSAGDTQPQHF
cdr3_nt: TGCGCCAGCAGCGCAGGGGATACTCAGCCCCAGCATTTT

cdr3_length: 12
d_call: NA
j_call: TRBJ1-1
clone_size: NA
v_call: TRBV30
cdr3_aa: CAWSVTNTEAFF
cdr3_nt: TGTGCCTGGAGTGTTACCAACACTGAAGCTTTCTTT

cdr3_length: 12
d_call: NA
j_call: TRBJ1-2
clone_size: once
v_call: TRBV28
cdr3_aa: CASSLSRYGYTF
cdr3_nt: TGTGCCAGCAGTTTATCGCGGTATGGCTACACCTTC

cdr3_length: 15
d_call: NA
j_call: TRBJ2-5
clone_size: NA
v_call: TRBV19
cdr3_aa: CASSGGLGTEETQYF
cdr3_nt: TGTGCCAGTAGTGGGGGCCTAGGGACTGAAGAGACCCAGTACTTC

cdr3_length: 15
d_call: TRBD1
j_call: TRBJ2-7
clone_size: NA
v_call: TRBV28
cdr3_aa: CASSSPGTGGYEQYF
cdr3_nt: TGTGCCAGCAGTTCGCCCGGGACAGGGGGCTACGAGCAGTACTTC

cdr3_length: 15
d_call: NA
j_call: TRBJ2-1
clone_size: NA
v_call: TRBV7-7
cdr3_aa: CASSHRDGSYNEQFF
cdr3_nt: TGTGCTAGCAGCCACAGGGACGGCTCCTACAATGAGCAGTTCTTC

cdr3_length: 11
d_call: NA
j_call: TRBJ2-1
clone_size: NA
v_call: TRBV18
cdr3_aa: CASSPGNEQFF
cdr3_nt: TGTGCCAGCTCACCCGGCAATGAGCAGTTCTTC

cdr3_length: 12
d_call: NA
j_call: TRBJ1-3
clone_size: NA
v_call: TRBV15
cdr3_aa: CATSSAGNTIYF
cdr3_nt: TGTGCCACCAGCTCAGCTGGAAACACCATATATTTT

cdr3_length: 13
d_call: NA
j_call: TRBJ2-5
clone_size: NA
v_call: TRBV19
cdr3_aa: CASGTLAQETQYF
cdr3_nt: TGTGCCAGTGGGACACTGGCTCAAGAGACCCAGTACTTC

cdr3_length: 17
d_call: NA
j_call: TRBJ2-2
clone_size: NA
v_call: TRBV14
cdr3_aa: CASSQAYGAGLTGELFF
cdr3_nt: TGTGCCAGCAGCCAAGCGTACGGGGCAGGGCTCACCGGGGAGCTGTTTTTT

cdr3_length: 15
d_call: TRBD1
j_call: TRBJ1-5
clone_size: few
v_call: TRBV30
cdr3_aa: CAWRPGTASNQPQHF
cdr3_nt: TGTGCCTGGAGGCCCGGGACAGCTAGCAATCAGCCCCAGCATTTT

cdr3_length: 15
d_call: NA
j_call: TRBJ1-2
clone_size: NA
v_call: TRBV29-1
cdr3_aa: CSVVQSVTRVHGYTF
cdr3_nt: TGCAGCGTTGTTCAGTCCGTCACGAGGGTGCATGGCTACACCTTC

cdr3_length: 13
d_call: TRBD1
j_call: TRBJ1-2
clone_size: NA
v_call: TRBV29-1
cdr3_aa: CSVDEQGASGYTF
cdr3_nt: TGCAGCGTTGACGAACAGGGGGCGTCAGGCTACACCTTC

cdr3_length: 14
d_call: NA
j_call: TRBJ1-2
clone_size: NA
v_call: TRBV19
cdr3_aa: CASNEGLRGYGYTF
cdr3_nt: TGTGCCAGTAATGAGGGCCTTAGAGGGTATGGCTACACCTTC

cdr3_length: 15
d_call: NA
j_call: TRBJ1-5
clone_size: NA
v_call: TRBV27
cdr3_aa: CASSLNPYSNQPQHF
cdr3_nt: TGTGCCAGCAGTTTGAACCCCTATAGCAATCAGCCCCAGCATTTT

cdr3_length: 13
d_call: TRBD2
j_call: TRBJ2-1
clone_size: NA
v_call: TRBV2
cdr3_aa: CASSARGGVRSFF
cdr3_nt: TGTGCCAGCAGTGCCCGCGGGGGGGTCCGCTCGTTCTTC

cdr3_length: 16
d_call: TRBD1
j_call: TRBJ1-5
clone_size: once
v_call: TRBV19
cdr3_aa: CASSIYRGSSNQPQHF
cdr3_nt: TGTGCCAGTAGTATTTACAGGGGTTCGAGCAATCAGCCCCAGCATTTT

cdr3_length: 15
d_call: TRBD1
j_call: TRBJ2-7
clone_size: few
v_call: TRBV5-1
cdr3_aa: CASSESGQGLREQYF
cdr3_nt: TGCGCCAGCAGCGAATCGGGACAGGGACTCCGGGAGCAGTACTTC

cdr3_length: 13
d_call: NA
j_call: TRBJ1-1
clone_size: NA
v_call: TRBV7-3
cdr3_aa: CASSSDSNTEAFF
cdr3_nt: TGTGCCAGCAGTTCCGACAGCAACACTGAAGCTTTCTTT

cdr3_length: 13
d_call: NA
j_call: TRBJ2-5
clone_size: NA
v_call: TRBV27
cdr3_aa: CASSLGNEETQYF
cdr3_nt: TGTGCCAGCAGTTTGGGCAATGAAGAGACCCAGTACTTC

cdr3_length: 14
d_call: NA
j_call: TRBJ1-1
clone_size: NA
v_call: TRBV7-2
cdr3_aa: CASSLLVLGTEAFF
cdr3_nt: TGTGCCAGCAGCTTACTGGTCTTAGGCACTGAAGCTTTCTTT

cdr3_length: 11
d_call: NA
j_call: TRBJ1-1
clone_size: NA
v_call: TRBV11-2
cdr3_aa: CASRLQTEAFF
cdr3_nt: TGTGCCAGCAGGCTACAGACTGAAGCTTTCTTT

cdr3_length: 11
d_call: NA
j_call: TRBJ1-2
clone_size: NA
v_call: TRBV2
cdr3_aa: CASGAGDGYTF
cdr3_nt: TGTGCCAGCGGCGCGGGGGATGGCTACACCTTC

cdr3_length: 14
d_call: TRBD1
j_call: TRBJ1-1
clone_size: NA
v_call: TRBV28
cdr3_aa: CASMPTGGNTEAFF
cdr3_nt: TGTGCCAGCATGCCGACAGGGGGGAACACTGAAGCTTTCTTT

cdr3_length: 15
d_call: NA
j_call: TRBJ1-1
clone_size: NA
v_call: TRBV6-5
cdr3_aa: CASSYTPDMNTEAFF
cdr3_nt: TGTGCCAGCAGTTACACACCCGACATGAACACTGAAGCTTTCTTT

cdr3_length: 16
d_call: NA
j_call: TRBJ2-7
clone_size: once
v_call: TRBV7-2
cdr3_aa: CASSLYRQTISYEQYF
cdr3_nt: TGTGCCAGCAGCTTATATCGGCAGACTATTTCCTACGAGCAGTACTTC

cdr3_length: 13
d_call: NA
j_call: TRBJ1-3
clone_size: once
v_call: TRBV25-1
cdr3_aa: CASSEMGRNTIYF
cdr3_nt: TGTGCCAGCAGTGAGATGGGACGTAACACCATATATTTT